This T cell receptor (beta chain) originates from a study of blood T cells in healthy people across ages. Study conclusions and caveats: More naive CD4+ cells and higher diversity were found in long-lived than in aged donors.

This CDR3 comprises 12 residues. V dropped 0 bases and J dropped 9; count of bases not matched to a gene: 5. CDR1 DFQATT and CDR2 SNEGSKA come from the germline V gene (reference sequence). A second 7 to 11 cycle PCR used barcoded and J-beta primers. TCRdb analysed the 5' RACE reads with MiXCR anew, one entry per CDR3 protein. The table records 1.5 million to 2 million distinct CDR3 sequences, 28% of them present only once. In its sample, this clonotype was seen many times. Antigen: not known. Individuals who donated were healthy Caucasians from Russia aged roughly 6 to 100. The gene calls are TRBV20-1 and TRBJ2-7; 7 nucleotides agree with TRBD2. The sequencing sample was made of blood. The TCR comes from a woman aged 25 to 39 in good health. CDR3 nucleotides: TGCAGTGCTAGAGATGGCGGCGGGGGGCAGTACTTC. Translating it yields CSARDGGGGQYF.